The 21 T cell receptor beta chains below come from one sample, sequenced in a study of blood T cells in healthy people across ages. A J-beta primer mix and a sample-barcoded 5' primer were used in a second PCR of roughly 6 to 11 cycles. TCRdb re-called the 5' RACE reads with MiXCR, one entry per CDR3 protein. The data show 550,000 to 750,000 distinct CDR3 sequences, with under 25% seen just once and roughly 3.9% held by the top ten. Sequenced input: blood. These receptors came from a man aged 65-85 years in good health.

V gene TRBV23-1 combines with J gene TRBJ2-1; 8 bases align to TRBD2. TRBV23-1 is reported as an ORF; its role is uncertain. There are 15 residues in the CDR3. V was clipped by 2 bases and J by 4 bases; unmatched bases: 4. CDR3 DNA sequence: TGCGCCAGCAGTCAAGGAGCGGGGGTGTACAATGAGCAGTTCTTC. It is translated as CASSQGAGVYNEQFF.

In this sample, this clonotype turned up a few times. The CDR3 nucleotides are TGCGCCAGCAGCTTGGGCAGCGGGAGGGGATACAATGAGCAGTTCTTC. It specifies CASSLGSGRGYNEQFF. The V and J genes are TRBV5-1 and TRBJ2-1, with 10 bases fitting TRBD2. V lost 0 bases to trimming and J lost 4 bases; unmatched junction nucleotides: 4. CDR3 size: 16 residues. Germline V gene sequence: CDR1 SGHRS, CDR2 YFSETQ.

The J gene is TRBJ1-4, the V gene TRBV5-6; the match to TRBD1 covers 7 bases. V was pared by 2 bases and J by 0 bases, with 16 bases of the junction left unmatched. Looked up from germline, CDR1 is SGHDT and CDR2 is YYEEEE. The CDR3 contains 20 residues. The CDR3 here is CASSFRPGTAKPSTNEKLFF. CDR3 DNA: TGTGCCAGCAGCTTTAGACCCGGGACAGCAAAGCCTTCAACTAATGAAAAACTGTTTTTT.

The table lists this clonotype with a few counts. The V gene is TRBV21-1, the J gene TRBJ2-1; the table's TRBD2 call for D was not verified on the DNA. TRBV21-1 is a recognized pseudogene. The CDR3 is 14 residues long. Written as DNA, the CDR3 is TGTGCCAGCTGTGGGGACTCGGGAGCGGGTGAGCAGTTCTTC. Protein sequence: CASCGDSGAGEQFF.

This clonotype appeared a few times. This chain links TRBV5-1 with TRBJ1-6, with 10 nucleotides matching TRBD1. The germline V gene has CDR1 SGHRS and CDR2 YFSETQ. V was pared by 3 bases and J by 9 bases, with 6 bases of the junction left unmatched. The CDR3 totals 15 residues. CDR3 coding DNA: TGCGCCAGCAGCTCCGGGACAGGGGAGTTTTCACCCCTCCACTTT. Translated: CASSSGTGEFSPLHF.

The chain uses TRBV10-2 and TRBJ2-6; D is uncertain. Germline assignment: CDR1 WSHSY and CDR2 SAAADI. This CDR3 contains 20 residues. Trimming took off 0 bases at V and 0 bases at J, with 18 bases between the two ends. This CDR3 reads CASSESIAAALSSGANVLTF. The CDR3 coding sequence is TGCGCCAGCAGTGAGTCGATTGCGGCCGCGCTCTCCTCTGGGGCCAACGTCCTGACTTTC.

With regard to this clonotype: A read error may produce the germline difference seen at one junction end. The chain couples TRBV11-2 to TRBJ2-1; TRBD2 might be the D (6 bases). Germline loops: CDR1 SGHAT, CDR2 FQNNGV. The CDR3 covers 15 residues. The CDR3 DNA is TGTGCCAGCAGCGGCGGGGAAAGCTCCTACAATGAGCGGTTCTTC. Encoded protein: CASSGGESSYNERFF.

CDR3 sequence: CSARGPGDEQFF. The CDR3 nucleotides are TGCAGTGCAAGGGGACCCGGGGATGAGCAGTTCTTC. This chain links TRBV20-1 with TRBJ2-1; D is tentatively TRBD1 or TRBD2 (5 bases each). V was clipped by 6 bases and J by 8 bases, with 14 bases between them. Germline V gene sequence: CDR1 DFQATT, CDR2 SNEGSKA (reference sequence). The CDR3 extends over 12 amino acids.

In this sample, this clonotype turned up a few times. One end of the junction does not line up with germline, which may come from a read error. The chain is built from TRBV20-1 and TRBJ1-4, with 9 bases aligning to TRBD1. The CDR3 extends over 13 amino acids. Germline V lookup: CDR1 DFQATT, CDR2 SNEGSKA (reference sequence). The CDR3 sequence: CSAKGTGIEKLLF. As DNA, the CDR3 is TGCAGTGCTAAAGGGACAGGGATTGAAAAACTGCTTTTT.

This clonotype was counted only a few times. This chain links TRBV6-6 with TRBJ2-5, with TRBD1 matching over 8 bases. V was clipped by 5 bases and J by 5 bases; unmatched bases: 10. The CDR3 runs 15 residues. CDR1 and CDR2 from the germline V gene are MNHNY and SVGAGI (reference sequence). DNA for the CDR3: TGTGCCAGCAGTCTCCGACAGGGGTCTTGGGAGACCCAGTACTTC. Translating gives CASSLRQGSWETQYF.

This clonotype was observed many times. CDR3 in amino acids: CASSLGQPTNEKLFF. The DNA of the CDR3 is TGTGCCAGCAGCTTGGGACAGCCAACTAATGAAAAACTGTTTTTT. The chain is built from TRBV9 and TRBJ1-4; 7 nucleotides match TRBD1. This CDR3 comprises 15 residues. With V trimmed by 4 bases and J by 0 bases, 3 bases remained unmatched. Germline CDR1 reads SGDLS; CDR2 reads YYNGEE.

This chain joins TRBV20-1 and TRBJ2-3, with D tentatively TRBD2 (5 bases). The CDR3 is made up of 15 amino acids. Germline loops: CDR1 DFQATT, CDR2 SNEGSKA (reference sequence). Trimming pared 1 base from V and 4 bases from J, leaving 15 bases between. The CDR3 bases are TGCAGTGCTAGAGGCGGACTCCGCCAGCCAGATACGCAGTATTTT. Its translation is CSARGGLRQPDTQYF.

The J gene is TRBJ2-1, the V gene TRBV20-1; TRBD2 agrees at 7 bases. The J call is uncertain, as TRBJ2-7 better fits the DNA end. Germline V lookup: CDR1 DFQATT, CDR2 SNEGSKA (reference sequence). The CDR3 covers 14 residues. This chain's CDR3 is CSADRLAGDYEQYF. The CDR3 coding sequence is TGCAGTGCTGATAGACTAGCCGGGGACTACGAGCAGTACTTC.

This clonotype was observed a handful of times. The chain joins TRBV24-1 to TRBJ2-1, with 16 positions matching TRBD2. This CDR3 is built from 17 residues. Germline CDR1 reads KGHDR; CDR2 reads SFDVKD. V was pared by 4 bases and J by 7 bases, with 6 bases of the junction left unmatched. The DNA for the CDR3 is TGTGCCACCAGTGAAACCGGGACTAGCGGGAGGGGAAATGAGCAGTTCTTC. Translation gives CATSETGTSGRGNEQFF.

Here the CDR3 DNA reads TGTGCCAGCAGTCAAGGGGTAGAGGTCTACCAAGAGACCCAGTACTTC. Amino acids: CASSQGVEVYQETQYF. This sequence joins TRBV5-6 and TRBJ2-5; D possibly corresponds to TRBD1 (5 bases). Trimming pared 5 bases from V and 0 bases from J, leaving 17 bases between. The CDR3 is 16 amino acids. CDR1 is SGHDT, CDR2 YYEEEE, per germline. The full variable domain, in which reference TRBV5-6 and TRBJ2-5 provide the parts outside the CDR3, is DAGVTQSPTHLIKTRGQQVTLRCSPKSGHDTVSWYQQALGQGPQFIFQYYEEEERQRGNFPDRFSGHQFPNYSSELNVNALLLGDSALYLCASSQGVEVYQETQYFGPGTRLLVL.

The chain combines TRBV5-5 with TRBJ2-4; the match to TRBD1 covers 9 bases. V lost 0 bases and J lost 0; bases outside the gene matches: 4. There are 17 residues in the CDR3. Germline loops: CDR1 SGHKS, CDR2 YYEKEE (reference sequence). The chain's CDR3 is CASSLVTGGIAKNIQYF. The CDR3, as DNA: TGTGCCAGCAGCTTGGTGACAGGGGGGATAGCCAAAAACATTCAGTACTTC.

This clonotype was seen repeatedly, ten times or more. Here the CDR3 DNA reads TGCAGCGTCCAGGGTGACACTGAAGCTTTCTTT. Translated, it gives CSVQGDTEAFF. The rearrangement uses TRBV29-1 and TRBJ1-1; D is perhaps TRBD1 (5 bases). This CDR3 has 11 residues. The V gene lost 6 bases and the J gene lost 3 bases, with 8 bases spanning the gap. Germline-derived CDR1 and CDR2 are SQVTM and ANQGSEA.

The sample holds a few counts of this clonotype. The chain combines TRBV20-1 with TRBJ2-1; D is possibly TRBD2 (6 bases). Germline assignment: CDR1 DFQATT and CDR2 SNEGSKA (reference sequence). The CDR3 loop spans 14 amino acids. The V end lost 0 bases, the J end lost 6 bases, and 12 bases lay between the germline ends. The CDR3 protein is CSARDRREFNEQFF. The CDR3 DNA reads TGCAGTGCTAGAGATAGGCGGGAATTCAATGAGCAGTTCTTC.

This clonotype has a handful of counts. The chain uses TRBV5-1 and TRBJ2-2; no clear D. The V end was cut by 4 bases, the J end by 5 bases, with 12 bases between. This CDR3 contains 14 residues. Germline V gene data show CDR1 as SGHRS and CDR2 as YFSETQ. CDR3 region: CASSRNSQTGELFF. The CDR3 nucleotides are TGCGCCAGCAGCCGAAATAGCCAGACCGGGGAGCTGTTTTTT.

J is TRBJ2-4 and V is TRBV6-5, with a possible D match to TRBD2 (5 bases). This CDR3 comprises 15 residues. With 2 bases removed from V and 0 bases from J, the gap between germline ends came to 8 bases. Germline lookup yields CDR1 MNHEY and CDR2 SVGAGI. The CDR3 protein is CASSYLASAKNIQYF. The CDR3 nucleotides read TGTGCCAGCAGTTACCTAGCCTCAGCCAAAAACATTCAGTACTTC.

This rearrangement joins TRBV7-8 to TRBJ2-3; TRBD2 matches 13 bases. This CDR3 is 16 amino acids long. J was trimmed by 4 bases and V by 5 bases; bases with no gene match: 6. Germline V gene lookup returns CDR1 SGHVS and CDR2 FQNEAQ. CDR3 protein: CASSETSGGRSDTQYF. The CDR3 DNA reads TGTGCCAGCAGCGAGACTAGCGGGGGGCGGTCAGATACGCAGTATTTT.